This passage covers 3 T cell receptor beta chains from one sample sequenced in a study of blood T cell repertoires in COVID-19. Assay: immunoSEQ multiplex PCR; the TCRdb copy retains only in-frame clones and omits some. The sample contains 150,000 to 200,000 clones, about four fifths of which appear only once. The sample taken for sequencing was peripheral blood. The receptors shown here come from a man aged 60-69 years with active or convalescent COVID-19.

The V call is TRBV3-1 (or the pseudogene TRBV3-2), the J call TRBJ2-2; a possible D gene is TRBD1 (6 bases). The CDR3 runs 15 residues. V gave up 0 bases and J gave up 6 bases, with 11 bases separating them. Germline assignment: CDR1 LGHDT and CDR2 YNNKEL (reference sequence). CDR3 in DNA: TGTGCCAGCAGCCAAGAGGTCTCAGGGGCCGGGGAGCTGTTTTTT. Protein product: CASSQEVSGAGELFF.

The chain couples TRBV19 to TRBJ1-2; perhaps TRBD1 as D (6 bases). Germline CDR1 and CDR2: LNHDA and SQIVND (reference sequence). Trimming removed 5 bases from V and 4 bases from J, with 14 bases in between. This CDR3 comprises 14 residues. CDR3 sequence (DNA): TGTGCCAGTAGTCCCCCTGGACAGAGCTATGGCTACACCTTC. It yields the protein CASSPPGQSYGYTF.

The chain is built from TRBV10-2 and TRBJ2-7; 8 bases map to TRBD2. This CDR3 region has 14 residues. Germline V lookup: CDR1 WSHSY, CDR2 SAAADI. J lost 3 bases, V lost 6 bases, and 7 bases had no gene match. CDR3 in amino acids: CASSGSGGLYEQYF. CDR3 DNA: TGCGCCAGCAGCGGGAGCGGGGGTCTCTACGAGCAGTACTTC.